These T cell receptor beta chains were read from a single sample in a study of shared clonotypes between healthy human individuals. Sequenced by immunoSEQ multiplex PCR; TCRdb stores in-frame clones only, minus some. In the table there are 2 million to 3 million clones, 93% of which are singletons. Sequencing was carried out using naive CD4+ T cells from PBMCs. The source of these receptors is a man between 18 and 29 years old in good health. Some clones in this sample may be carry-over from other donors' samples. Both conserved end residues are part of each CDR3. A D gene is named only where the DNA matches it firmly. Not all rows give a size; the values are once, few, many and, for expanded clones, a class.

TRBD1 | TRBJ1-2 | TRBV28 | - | TGTGCCAGCAGTTCCGGGACAGAGTATGGCTACACCTTC | CASSSGTEYGYTF
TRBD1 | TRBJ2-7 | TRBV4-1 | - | TGCGCCAGCAGCCAAGAGAAGACAGGGGGGAGGTACGAGCAGTACTTC | CASSQEKTGGRYEQYF
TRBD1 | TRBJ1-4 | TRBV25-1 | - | TGTGCCAGCAGTAGAGACCGGGACAGGGGGGAAAAACTGTTTTTT | CASSRDRDRGEKLFF
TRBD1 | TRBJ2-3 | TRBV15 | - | TGTGCCACCAGCAGAGGTGGACAGGGGCGAGATACGCAGTATTTT | CATSRGGQGRDTQYF
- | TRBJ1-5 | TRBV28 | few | TGTGCCAGCAGTTTAACCTTCAATCAGCCCCAGCATTTT | CASSLTFNQPQHF
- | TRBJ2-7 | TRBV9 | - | TGTGCCAGCAGCTCGGATCCATTTAGTTCTGAGCAGTACTTC | CASSSDPFSSEQYF
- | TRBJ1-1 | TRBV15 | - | TGTGCCACCTGCAGAGGAGGGAGTTCGTTCACTGAAGCTTTCTTT | CATCRGGSSFTEAFF
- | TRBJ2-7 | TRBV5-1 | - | TGCGCCAGCAGCTTGTCCCAGGACCGCTACGAGCAGTACTTC | CASSLSQDRYEQYF
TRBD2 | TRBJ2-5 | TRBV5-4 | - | TGTGCCAGCAGCTTGGGCATAGAAGGGAGGGAGGAGACCCAGTACTTC | CASSLGIEGREETQYF
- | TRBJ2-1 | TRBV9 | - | TGTGCCAGCAGCGTAGAGTGGCAGGCTTACAATGAGCAGTTCTTC | CASSVEWQAYNEQFF
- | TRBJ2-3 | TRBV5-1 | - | TGCGCCAGCAGCTTGGAGGACCGCCGGACAGATACGCAGTATTTT | CASSLEDRRTDTQYF
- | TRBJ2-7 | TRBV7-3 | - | TGTGCCAGCAGCTTCGGATGGGCCTACGAGCAGTACTTC | CASSFGWAYEQYF
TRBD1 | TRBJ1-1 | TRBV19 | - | TGTGCCAGTATCCCCAGGACAGGGGAAGCTTTCTTT | CASIPRTGEAFF
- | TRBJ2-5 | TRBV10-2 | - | TGCGCCAGCAGTGAACCCGCTCTTGGTGGGGTTAAGTACTTC | CASSEPALGGVKYF
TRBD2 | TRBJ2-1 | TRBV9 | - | TGTGCCAGCAGCGTAGATGGGGACTACTACAATGAGCAGTTCTTC | CASSVDGDYYNEQFF
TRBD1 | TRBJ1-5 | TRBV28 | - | TGTGCCAGCAGTTCCGGTGGGGAGGGGGCGTATGGCAATCAGCCCCAGCATTTT | CASSSGGEGAYGNQPQHF
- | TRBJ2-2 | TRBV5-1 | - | TGCGCCAGCAGCTTTAGCGGCGGGGAGACCGGGGAGCTGTTTTTT | CASSFSGGETGELFF
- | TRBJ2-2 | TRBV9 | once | TGTGCCAGCAGCGTACTAGTGAACACCGGGGAGCTGTTTTTT | CASSVLVNTGELFF
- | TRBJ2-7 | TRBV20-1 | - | TGCAGTGCCCTTTTCTCTGTGCAGCAGTACTTC | CSALFSVQQYF
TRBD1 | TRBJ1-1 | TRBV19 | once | TGTGCCAGTAGTATATTGGGACAGATGAACACTGAAGCTTTCTTT | CASSILGQMNTEAFF
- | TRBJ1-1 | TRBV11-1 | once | TGTGCCAGCAGCTTAGCGGGGGAAGGACGCCACCGGGAAGCTTTCTTT | CASSLAGEGRHREAFF
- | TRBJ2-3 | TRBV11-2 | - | TGTGCCAGCAGCTTTCGAGGGGCCGCCACGAGCACAGATACGCAGTATTTT | CASSFRGAATSTDTQYF
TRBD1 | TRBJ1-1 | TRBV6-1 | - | TGTGCCAGCAGTGCATCGGGACAGGGTAACACTGAAGCTTTCTTT | CASSASGQGNTEAFF
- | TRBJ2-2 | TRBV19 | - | TGTGCCAGTATGGTCCCGAACACCGGGGAGCTGTTTTTT | CASMVPNTGELFF
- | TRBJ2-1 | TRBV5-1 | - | TGCGCCAGCAGCTTCAGGGTACGCGGGGATGAGCAGTTCTTC | CASSFRVRGDEQFF
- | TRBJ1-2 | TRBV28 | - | TGTGCCAGCAGTTTAGGGGGTTACTATGGCTACACCTTC | CASSLGGYYGYTF
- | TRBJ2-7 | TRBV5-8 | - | TGTGCCAGCAGCTGGAGTAGGCCGTACTTC | CASSWSRPYF
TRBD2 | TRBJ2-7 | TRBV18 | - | TGTGCCAGCTCATCAAGACTAGCGGGACCCCCCGAGCAGTACTTC | CASSSRLAGPPEQYF
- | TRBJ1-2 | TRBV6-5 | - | TGTGCCAGCACTAGGACGGTGGGGAACTATGGCTACACCTTC | CASTRTVGNYGYTF
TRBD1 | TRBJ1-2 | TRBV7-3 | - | TGTGCCAGCAGCTTAGACAGGGGGTATGGCTACACCTTC | CASSLDRGYGYTF
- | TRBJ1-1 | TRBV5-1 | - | TGCGCCAGCAGCTTGCTGACGGGCATGAACACTGAAGCTTTCTTT | CASSLLTGMNTEAFF
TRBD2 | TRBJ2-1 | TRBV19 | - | TGTGCCAGTAGTATGATCGGGGAGGGCTACAATGAGCAGTTCTTC | CASSMIGEGYNEQFF
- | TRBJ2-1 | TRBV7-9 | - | TGTGCCAGCAGCAATAGTATGGAGTACAATGAGCAGTTCTTC | CASSNSMEYNEQFF
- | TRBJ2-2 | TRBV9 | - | TGTGCCAGCAGCGTAGCGATCGCCGGGGAGCTGTTTTTT | CASSVAIAGELFF
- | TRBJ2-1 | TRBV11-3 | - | TGTGCCAGCAGCTTAGGAACTCCCGATGAGCAGTTCTTC | CASSLGTPDEQFF
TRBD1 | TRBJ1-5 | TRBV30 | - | TGTGCCTGGAACGACAGGGGGCCTGGTTATCAGCCCCAGCATTTT | CAWNDRGPGYQPQHF
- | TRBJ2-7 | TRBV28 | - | TGTGCCAGCAGCCCTGGACTTACCTACGAGCAGTACTTC | CASSPGLTYEQYF
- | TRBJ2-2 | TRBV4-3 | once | TGCGCCAGCAGCCAAGTTGGTCGCGGGCGGAACACCGGGGAGCTGTTTTTT | CASSQVGRGRNTGELFF
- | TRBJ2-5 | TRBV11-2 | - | TGTGCCAGCAGCTCACAAACCAGGGGGGTCCCCCAAGAGACCCAGTACTTC | CASSSQTRGVPQETQYF
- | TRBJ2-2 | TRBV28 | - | TGTGCCAGCAGTTTATCAGGGACCTCATGGGGGGAGCTGTTTTTT | CASSLSGTSWGELFF
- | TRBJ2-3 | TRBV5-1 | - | TGCGCCAGCAGCTTGAATGAAGGGGATACGCAGTATTTT | CASSLNEGDTQYF
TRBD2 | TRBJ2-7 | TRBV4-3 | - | TGCGCCAGCAGCCAAGATCTCGCTAGCGGGCCCTACGAGCAGTACTTC | CASSQDLASGPYEQYF